The subject of this entry is one T cell receptor (beta chain). This clonotype was seen repeatedly, ten times or more. No antigen is known for it. The input lacks base qualities; no much larger clone sits a single base away. The sample comes from a study of regulatory T cells in long-lasting Graves disease (dated by TCRdb to about 2021). Study-wide context: Newly diagnosed Graves' disease patients had taken antithyroid drugs for less than 3 months. Patients with persistent Graves' disease were compared with patients with newly diagnosed Graves' disease using TCR sequencing and RNA sequencing of peripheral blood. The study was conducted in China and was registered as a clinical trial. A total of roughly 35 samples underwent TCR sequencing: 13 from persistent and roughly 20 from newly diagnosed Graves' disease patients. Beyond this particular receptor, the publication reports: TRBV28, TRBJ1-2 and TRBJ2-5 were preferentially used in persistent disease, while TRBV20-1 and TRBJ2-1 were favored in newly diagnosed disease. Persistent Graves' disease patients showed lower TCR Shannon entropy and fewer highly expanded clones than newly diagnosed patients, suggesting clonal expansion. Sequencing and analysis were limited to the TCR beta chain. A larger number of public clonotypes was shared among persistent patients (over 2,500) than among newly diagnosed patients (approximately 930). Because the primary lesion, thyroid tissue, could not be accessed, the study looked at peripheral blood alone. The authors acknowledged the small sample size as a limitation that may reduce accuracy.

Trimming removed 6 bases from V and 6 bases from J; the gene matches leave 4 bases unexplained. CDR1 and CDR2 (MNHEY, SMNVEV) derive from the germline V gene (reference sequence). Reading from cysteine to phenylalanine, the CDR3 counts 15 amino acids. The DNA shown is the 45-base CDR3, in frame from base 1. Library preparation used multiplex PCR. The reads were generated on an Illumina HiSeq 4000. iRepertoire HTBI primers and Arm-PCR amplification of CDR3 regions were used to construct TCR beta libraries. Before sequencing, the PCR products underwent gel purification. The published analysis was carried out like this. Across samples, roughly 60 TRBV and around 15 TRBJ segments were identified and used for gene usage analysis of CDR3 amino acid clonotypes. Filtered high-quality paired reads were merged into contigs using COPE and FqMerger. Contigs were aligned with BLAST to IMGT TRBV, TRBD and TRBJ reference genes, and CDR3 was defined per IMGT. Highly expanded clones were defined as clonotypes with a frequency above 0.1%. Shannon entropy served as the measure of repertoire diversity, while the Gini coefficient captured V-J evenness. A clonotype was considered public if more than one individual shared it. TCRdb reworked the public reads: Q25 trimming with fastp, MiXCR clone assembly, productive beta chains retained. Records with the same CDR3 protein are collapsed into one entry carrying the most frequent genes and DNA. In this record, the V and J calls reflect TCRdb's handling and not the investigators' own analysis. This sample lists roughly 610,000 distinct CDR3 sequences; more than 15% were detected once. The ten largest clones add up to around 12% of the sample.

The time point label, read with the paper, signifies: newly diagnosed GD, antithyroid drugs for less than 3 months. For both TCR sequencing and RNA sequencing, RNA was extracted from PBMCs using TRIzol. The diagnosis of Graves' disease followed American Thyroid Association guidelines. The patients came from an endocrinology department in Xi'an, China. Each patient gave approximately 9.7 milliliters of peripheral blood, collected in an EDTA anticoagulant tube. Ficoll Paque Plus density gradient separation was used to isolate PBMCs, and no further T cell sorting was performed. An Agilent 2100 Bioanalyzer and agarose gel were used to check RNA quality, while a NanoDrop 2000 measured RNA concentration. This same sample was also taken into another study, of T cells in Graves' hyperthyroidism and ophthalmopathy. The second study reports: Stable Graves' hyperthyroidism was defined as the absence of progression to ophthalmopathy over 18 months of follow-up. Hyperthyroidism patients were newly diagnosed, with disease duration under 2 months, and aged 18 to 65 years. Patients with uncontrolled infections, other autoimmune diseases, pregnancy or lactation were excluded. Diagnoses were based on clinical symptoms, serum thyroxine and TRAb, thyroid ultrasound and orbital computed tomography. The first round of RT-PCR for the TCR CDR3 was performed with the HTBI primer set and the Qiagen OneStep RT-PCR kit. Most expanded thyroid clonotypes (frequency above 0.001) were also found in blood, which suggests that blood repertoires may mirror thyroid immune responses. A 13 V-J signature model separated ophthalmopathy from stable hyperthyroidism, with approximately 87% sensitivity and 81.08% specificity in cross-validation and 80%/75% in testing. During validation, the model predicted progression to ophthalmopathy a median of around six months ahead of onset, with around 71% sensitivity and 72.22% specificity. To identify TCR V-J signatures that set the groups apart, the researchers used a discovery cohort of 100 patients, made up of 43 with Graves' ophthalmopathy and about 60 with stable Graves' hyperthyroidism. Prospective prediction of ophthalmopathy was tested in an independent validation cohort of approximately 19 hyperthyroidism patients and 17 patients who later progressed to ophthalmopathy. For training and testing, the approximately 97 patients in the discovery cohort were randomly divided in a 7:3 ratio. In addition, the study compared T-cell repertoires in thyroid tissue and in blood from six Graves' hyperthyroidism patients. Once sampling was done, hyperthyroidism patients were given methimazole at a starting dose of 30 mg daily, whereas ophthalmopathy patients were given high-dose intravenous methylprednisolone. Libraries were constructed in a second round of multiplex PCR, after which size selection and purification were performed. Libraries were sequenced paired-end with 100 bp reads on an Illumina HiSeq2000. SOAPnuke was used to process the raw data, throwing out any read that contained adapters or uncalled bases, had a mean Phred below 15, or lacked an exact constant-primer or identifier match. COPE v1.2.5 was used to merge high-quality paired reads, and clonotypes were defined as unique nucleotide sequences. MiTCR v1.1 was used to align the clonotypes against IMGT TRBV, TRBD and TRBJ reference segments. Analysis was restricted to V-J combinations with a frequency above 0.0001, which covered roughly 99% of repertoires. The TCS score was defined as F50 (clonal expansion) divided by E x V (chaos), with BLOSUM62-based TCRdist calculated between CDR3 peptides within each V-J. Welch's t-statistics and random forest reduced several hundred V-J features to 13, which were used in a naive Bayes classifier (R e1071). No statistical method was used to fix the sample size in advance, and group allocation was not hidden from the investigators. The paper describes TCR Vbeta CDR3 sequencing of about 140 peripheral blood samples, made up of roughly 40 ophthalmopathy patients, roughly 72 hyperthyroidism patients and approximately 17 progressor patients.

The chain joins TRBV27 to TRBJ2-1; 14 bases in between match TRBD2. This clonotype was sampled from a man in his late teens or twenties with Graves disease. Donor details come from another sample of the same person, matched by shared clones. The starting material was peripheral blood mononuclear cells (PBMCs), obtained at new diagnosis, from a patient treated with antithyroid drugs. The CDR3 corresponds to CASSPGTSGSNEQFF. The DNA sequence is TGTGCCAGCAGCCCAGGGACTAGCGGGAGCAATGAGCAGTTCTTC.